This entry is about one T cell receptor (beta chain). The clone's antigen remains unknown. Nothing much larger sits one base from this clone, and base qualities are not available. The data were obtained in a study of OX40 agonist ivuxolimab in advanced cancers. Describing the broader study: Ivuxolimab, which targeted the costimulatory receptor OX40 (CD134), was an agonistic, fully human IgG2 monoclonal antibody. Three dose-escalation patients achieved partial responses, one with hepatocellular carcinoma and two with cutaneous melanoma. Patients were allowed to have had prior anti-PD-1, anti-PD-L1 or anti-CTLA-4 therapy, and around 40% of the dose-escalation patients had previously received checkpoint inhibitors. The point of sequencing TCRbeta in the periphery was to test whether ivuxolimab changed TCR sequence diversity and drove clonal T-cell expansion. The paper describes the monotherapy dose-escalation part (N ≈ 51 patients) of the phase I trial of ivuxolimab. Among the roughly 50 dose-escalation patients, around 19 had hepatocellular carcinoma, about 15 melanoma, 9 renal cell carcinoma and 9 head and neck cancer. Intravenous ivuxolimab was administered to patients every 2 weeks at six dose levels: 0.01, 0.1, 0.3, 1.5, 3 and 10 mg/kg. The dose-escalation cohort was approximately 83% male with a mean age of about 54 years, ranging from roughly 20 to 80. General study outcomes and caveats: The antigen specificity of the clonally expanded peripheral T cells was not determined. At doses from 0.1 to 3.0 mg/kg, clonal expansion was seen in both CD4+ and CD8+ blood T cells between baseline and week 6. On average, CD8+ T cells showed more expanded clones than CD4+ T cells after ivuxolimab. In the 0.1-3.0 mg/kg groups, partial responders were among the patients with the lowest normalized peripheral clonal expansion, particularly in CD8+ T cells. Low levels of normalized T-cell clonal expansion were also shown by some nonresponding patients.

To sequence the TCRbeta CDR3 region, genomic DNA was isolated from the sorted cells. The immunoSEQ Assay was used for sequencing of TCRbeta CDR3 regions. The clones in this table, taken by TCRdb from immuneACCESS, are in-frame only. Not every clone is retained; where verified, under half of the shortfall comes from an unresolved V gene, and the cause of the rest is unknown. This sample is represented by some 73,000 clones; around 83% of them were singletons. The ten most abundant clones make up approximately 7.7% of the sample. The CDR3 contains 17 residues, cysteine and phenylalanine counted. The kept DNA is CDR3 alone, 51 bases in frame from the first base. Relative to germline, V is missing 0 bases and J is missing 2 bases, with 8 bases of the junction outside any gene match. Reading the germline V gene gives CDR1 SGDLS and CDR2 YYNGEE. Patients with a history of autoimmune disease or receiving systemic immunosuppression were excluded from the trial. Peripheral blood for TCR sequencing was drawn from every dose cohort at baseline, at cycle 4 day 1 and at cycle 7 day 1. The samples were taken from a phase I, first-in-human, multicenter, open-label dose-escalation trial of ivuxolimab. The trial enrolled adults with locally advanced or metastatic head and neck squamous cell, hepatocellular, melanoma or renal cell carcinoma. CD4+ and CD8+ T cells were sorted separately from peripheral blood before TCR sequencing.

The V gene is TRBV9 and the J gene is TRBJ2-3; 8 central bases correspond to TRBD2. Sequences were derived from CD4+ or CD8+ T cells sorted from blood, sampled in a trial of the OX40 agonist ivuxolimab. The sequence derives from an adult with an advanced solid tumor such as melanoma, head and neck, liver or kidney cancer. Read as DNA, the sequence is TGTGCCAGCAGCGTAGCTAGAAGCGGGAGTATCACAGATACGCAGTATTTT. Its coded protein is CASSVARSGSITDTQYF.